The entry that follows covers one TCR beta chain sequence. This sample was taken from a study of CD8 T cells in ankylosing spondylitis. TCRdb called the 5' RACE reads again in MiXCR, with one record for every CDR3 protein. This sample has 150,000 to 200,000 distinct CDR3 sequences, with 30% to 40% found just once. V dropped 1 base and J dropped 0; count of bases not matched to a gene: 5. CDR3 size: 16 residues. Per the germline V gene, CDR1 is KGHSH and CDR2 is LQKENI. The clonotype was recovered from a male donor with ankylosing spondylitis. The rearrangement uses TRBV18 and TRBJ2-7; 8 nucleotides match TRBD2. The material sequenced was synovial fluid, either unsorted or a sorted T cell fraction (not recorded which). The CDR3 DNA reads as TGTGCCAGCTCACCACAACTAGCGGTCCTCTCCTACGAGCAGTACTTC. The encoded protein is CASSPQLAVLSYEQYF.